This entry features one T cell receptor (beta chain) sequence. This entry comes from a study of blood T cell repertoires in COVID-19. Study context: Sites across the United States, Italy and Spain contributed samples from acute and convalescent COVID-19. Sample material is recorded as cDNA or gDNA derived from T cells, B-cell-depleted T cells, or PBMCs.

Germline CDR1 and CDR2: SEHNR and FQNEAQ (reference sequence). CDR3 length: 15 amino acids. Trimming at V came to 5 bases and at J to 1 base, leaving 6 bases not matched to a gene. Per the original data handling: Cell counts per sample came from amplifying reference gene primers. Profiling relied on immunoSEQ multiplex PCR, and the TCRdb table lists in-frame clones only, not all of them. D and trimming were read from the DNA, whereas the V and J calls and clone size are those reported in that table. Among some 55,000 clones listed, over 80% were seen once. The clonotype originates from a woman aged 60-75 years with acute or convalescent COVID-19. The V and J genes are TRBV7-9 and TRBJ1-2; 8 bases match TRBD1. The sequencing input was peripheral blood. The CDR3 coding sequence is TGTGCCAGCAGCCAATATACAGGGGGTAACTATGGCTACACCTTC. It is translated as CASSQYTGGNYGYTF.